The following is a T cell receptor beta chain sequence with its context. This clone was counted a few times. Its antigen specificity is not known. One base away there is no much larger clone; base qualities are not given. The junction shows trimming of 8 bases on V and 7 bases on J, plus 5 bases between the germline ends. Sequences MGHDK (CDR1) and SYGVNS (CDR2) are obtained from the germline V gene. Spanning cysteine to phenylalanine, the CDR3 consists of 10 amino acids. The sequence is cut down to CDR3 DNA, 30 bases in frame from base 1. This sample stems from a study of shared clonotypes between healthy human individuals (TCRdb year 2020). Turning to the overall study: The cohort comprised a couple of women and three men aged 18 to 49 years. For each donor, CD4 naive and CD4 memory were each given three plates, CD8 naive was given two plates, and CD8 memory was given one plate. Blood TCR repertoires of five healthy adults were deeply sequenced to estimate repertoire size and the extent of clonotype sharing between individuals. Different laboratories and diverse techniques were used to prepare libraries and sequence TCR repertoires, to increase sequencing depth and limit assay-specific biases. Per donor, leukapheresis produced somewhere between about 0.85 and 10 billion PBMCs.

Using the deep immunoSEQ assay, TCR CDR3 regions were amplified from genomic DNA by multiplex PCR. Genomic DNA extracted from each cell subset was distributed evenly over all wells of several immunoSEQ 96-well plates, and each plate served as one replicate. For sorted subsets, 200 to 250 ng of genomic DNA, equivalent to 30,000 or so T cell genomes, went into each replicate PCR. Purified libraries were quantified with a Qubit 3.0 fluorometer, sized on a Bioanalyzer 2100, and re-quantified with the KAPA Library Quantification kit. Every immunoSEQ 96-well plate was sequenced on a dedicated single-read 150-cycle Illumina NextSeq 550 flow cell. As for the original processing: Because the immunoSEQ output held only junctional sequences and lacked quality scores, the filtering could not match the filtering applied to full-length reads. To assign V/J genes and CDR3, sequences were annotated against IMGT germline references using PyIR, a Python wrapper for IgBLAST v1.9. Reads with weak V/J assignments (E-value above 1e-6), missing CDR3, stop codons, out-of-frame junctions, or ambiguous translated residues were removed. A V3J clonotype was defined by an identical inferred V gene, J gene, and CDR3 amino acid sequence. The percentage overlap between two repertoires was calculated by dividing the number of shared unique clonotypes by the size of the smaller repertoire. RTK rarefaction, the Chao1 estimator, and Recon v2.1 estimates of unobserved clonotypes were used to assess repertoire richness. Generation probabilities for all TCRbeta clonotypes obtained by the gDNA method from a handful of donors were computed using OLGA. In its TCRdb copy, this immuneACCESS table keeps in-frame sequences only and misses some clones. Where compared with another copy, unresolved V genes explain less than half of these, and the others have no known cause. V and J calls and clone size are given by that table; D and trimming were obtained from the DNA. This sample lists about 2.2 million clones; 85% to 95% were detected once. About 1.7% of the sample is taken by the ten largest.

Here is what the overall study found, with its caveats: Naive subsets generally had larger estimated clonotype richness than memory subsets. Compared with non-shared clonotypes, clonotypes shared by all four sorted-subset donors had higher generation probabilities. Rarefaction of sorted-subset datasets indicated incomplete sequencing despite the large sequencing depth. Across a few donors, roughly 5.4% of naive CD4, roughly 3.5% of naive CD8, around 2.1% of memory CD4, and around 0.4% of memory CD8 clonotypes were shared. Sampling was restricted to blood, and TCR repertoires in tissues likely differ from the TCR repertoires found in blood. Based on pairwise subsampling, the degree of clonotype sharing among donors was expected to be affected by sequencing depth. The small number of donors limited the genetic and exposure-history diversity represented.

CD8 naive samples consisted of CD45RO-negative cells that were positively selected for CCR7, yielding a CD45RA+CCR7+ population without TemRA cells. The donors were healthy, HIV-negative adults who had no recently reported acute infections or vaccinations. Every donor was a Caucasian adult living in Nashville, Tennessee, USA. Blood was collected by leukapheresis, and PBMCs were isolated by Ficoll-Histopaque density gradient centrifugation and then cryopreserved in liquid nitrogen vapor phase. Purity and quantity of every magnetically sorted T cell population were checked by analytical flow cytometry. Each sorted fraction had its genomic DNA isolated and then quantified by UV absorbance on a Nanodrop 2000c.

The rearrangement combines TRBV25-1 with TRBJ2-2; the D region may be TRBD1 or TRBD2, each matching 5 bases equally. Input material: naive CD8+ T cells from PBMCs. The sample's cell subset or site label, decoded: CD45RA+CCR7+. The clonotype comes from a man between 18 and 29 years old in good health. Some clones in this sample may be carry-over from other donors' samples. In nucleotides, the sequence is TGTGCCAGCGGGGGCGGGGAGCTGTTTTTT. Its amino acids are CASGGGELFF.